This T cell receptor (beta chain) was sequenced during a study of cytomegalovirus exposure and HLA in healthy donors. Study-wide points: Rarity characterized most TCR sequences, yet some public TCRs appeared in many donors.

A note on this clone: Antigen: not known.

The V segment lost 4 bases and the J segment 6 bases; nucleotides outside the gene matches: 5. From germline, CDR1 is MDHEN and CDR2 SYDVKM. The CDR3 sequence is 14 residues long. TCRdb's table, derived via immunoSEQ multiplex PCR, lists solely in-frame clones and lacks some. The sample records 150,000 to 200,000 clones, more than 75% being singletons. The J gene is TRBJ2-4, the V gene TRBV28; 8 positions match TRBD1. This TCR was recovered from a woman between 18 and 29 years old in good health and CMV-seronegative. Sequencing input: PBMCs. In DNA, the CDR3 is TGTGCCAGCAGTTCCGCAGGGGGCTTAAACATTCAGTACTTC. This sequence encodes CASSSAGGLNIQYF.